Sequencing of this TCR beta chain was carried out in a study of identifying expanded T cells in peripheral blood. Broader study findings: Technical replicates showed around 1.3 changed clones; roughly two weeks 15 to 20; four weeks 19. Across healthy donors, higher total template counts meant significantly greater approximately two-week count variance.

During the collection period, no donor immune events like infections were recorded. Produced via immunoSEQ multiplex PCR; TCRdb's table is partial and in-frame only. The sample consists of tens of thousands of clones, 88% of them appearing once. The CDR3 totals 16 residues. Looked up from germline, CDR1 is KGHSH and CDR2 is LQKENI. Trimming stripped 3 bases from V and 0 bases from J, with 13 bases between. As regards this clone: Its antigen is unidentified.

This clonotype was obtained from a person between 18 and 69 years old in good health. The V call is TRBV18, the J call TRBJ2-3, with D uncertain. Sequencing was performed on blood. CDR3 amino acids: CASSPSYGKSTDTQYF. The CDR3 bases are TGTGCCAGCTCACCGTCGTACGGAAAGAGCACAGATACGCAGTATTTT.